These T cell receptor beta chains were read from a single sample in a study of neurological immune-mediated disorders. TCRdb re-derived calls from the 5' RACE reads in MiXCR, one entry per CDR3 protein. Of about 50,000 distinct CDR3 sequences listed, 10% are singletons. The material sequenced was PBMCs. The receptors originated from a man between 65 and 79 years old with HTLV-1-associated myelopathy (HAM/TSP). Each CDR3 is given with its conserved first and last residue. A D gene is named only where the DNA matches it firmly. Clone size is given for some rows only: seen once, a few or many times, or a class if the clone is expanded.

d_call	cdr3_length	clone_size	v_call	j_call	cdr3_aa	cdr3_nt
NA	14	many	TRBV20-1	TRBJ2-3	CSASLAGNTDTQYF	TGCAGTGCTAGTCTGGCGGGGAACACAGATACGCAGTATTTT
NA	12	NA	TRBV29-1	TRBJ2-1	CSVDPGVGEQFF	TGCAGCGTTGATCCAGGGGTTGGGGAGCAGTTCTTC
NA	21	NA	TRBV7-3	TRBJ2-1	CASSFYICSARGPSGKNEQFF	NA
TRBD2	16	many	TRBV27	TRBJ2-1	CASSLQSGSSYNEQFF	TGTGCCAGCAGCTTACAAAGCGGGAGCTCCTACAATGAGCAGTTCTTC
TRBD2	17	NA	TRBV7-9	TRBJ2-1	CASSPNRLAGMYNEQFF	TGTGCCAGCAGCCCCAACCGACTAGCGGGCATGTACAATGAGCAGTTCTTC
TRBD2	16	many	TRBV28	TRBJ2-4	CASGISGSGAKNIQYF	TGTGCCAGCGGGATTAGCGGGAGTGGGGCCAAAAACATTCAGTACTTC
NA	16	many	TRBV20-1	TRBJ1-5	CSARVRDGDSNQPQHF	TGCAGTGCTAGAGTCCGAGACGGGGATAGCAATCAGCCCCAGCATTTT
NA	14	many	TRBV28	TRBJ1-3	CASSSGISGNTIYF	TGTGCCAGCAGTTCCGGGATCTCTGGAAACACCATATATTTT
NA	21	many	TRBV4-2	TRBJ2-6	CASSQEGRDPSPNAGANVLTF	TGTGCCAGCAGCCAGGAGGGGCGGGACCCCTCTCCAAATGCTGGGGCCAACGTCCTGACTTTC
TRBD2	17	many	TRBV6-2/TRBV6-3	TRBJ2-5	CASSRGGLAGFQETQYF	TGTGCCAGCAGTCGGGGCGGGCTAGCGGGCTTTCAAGAGACCCAGTACTTC
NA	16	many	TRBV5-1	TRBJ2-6	CASSLQSGTGANVLTF	TGCGCCAGCAGCTTACAGTCGGGGACTGGGGCCAACGTCCTGACTTTC
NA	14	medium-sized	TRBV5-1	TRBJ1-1	CASSLDGTNTEAFF	TGCGCCAGCAGCTTGGACGGGACGAACACTGAAGCTTTCTTT
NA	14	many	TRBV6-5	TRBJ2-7	CASSSPREHYEQYF	TGTGCCAGCAGTAGTCCTCGGGAGCACTACGAGCAGTACTTC
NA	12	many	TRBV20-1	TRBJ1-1	CSAKYREAEAFF	TGCAGTGCTAAGTACCGGGAGGCTGAAGCTTTCTTT
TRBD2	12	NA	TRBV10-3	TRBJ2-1	CAIGRLANEQFF	TGTGCCATCGGAAGACTAGCCAATGAGCAGTTCTTC
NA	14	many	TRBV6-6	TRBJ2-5	CASSYPGPEETQYF	TGTGCCAGCAGTTATCCAGGACCCGAAGAGACCCAGTACTTC
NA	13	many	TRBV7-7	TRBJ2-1	CASSLRREHEQFF	TGTGCCAGCAGCTTAAGAAGGGAACACGAGCAGTTCTTC
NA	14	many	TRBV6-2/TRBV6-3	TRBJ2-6	CASGAGSGANVLTF	TGTGCCAGCGGGGCAGGATCTGGGGCCAACGTCCTGACTTTC
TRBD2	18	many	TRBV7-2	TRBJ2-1	CASSFRAGGLAGYNEQFF	TGTGCCAGCAGTTTTAGGGCTGGGGGGCTAGCGGGGTACAATGAGCAGTTCTTC
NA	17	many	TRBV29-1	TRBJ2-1	CSALGGTLSSSYNEQFF	TGCAGCGCCCTAGGAGGGACCCTTTCAAGCTCCTACAATGAGCAGTTCTTC
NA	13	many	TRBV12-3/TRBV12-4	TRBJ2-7	CASTRAGEAEQYF	TGTGCCAGCACTCGGGCAGGGGAAGCCGAGCAGTACTTC
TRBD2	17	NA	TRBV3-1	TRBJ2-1	CASSQGQAGGPYNEQFF	TGTGCCAGCAGCCAAGGTCAAGCGGGAGGACCTTACAATGAGCAGTTCTTC
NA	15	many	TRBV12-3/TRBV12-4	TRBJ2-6	CASSFPGSGANVLTF	TGTGCCAGCAGTTTTCCTGGCTCTGGGGCCAACGTCCTGACTTTC
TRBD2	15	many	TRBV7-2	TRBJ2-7	CASSLGLAGVGEQYF	TGTGCCAGCAGCTTAGGACTAGCGGGAGTGGGTGAGCAGTACTTC
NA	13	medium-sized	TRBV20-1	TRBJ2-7	CSAAPTPLGEQYF	TGCAGTGCTGCACCCACCCCTCTGGGGGAGCAGTACTTC
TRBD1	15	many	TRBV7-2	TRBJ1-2	CASTPSLGTGEFYTF	TGTGCCAGCACCCCCTCCCTAGGGACAGGGGAATTCTACACCTTC
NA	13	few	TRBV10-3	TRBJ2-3	CAISDGYTDTQYF	TGTGCCATCAGTGACGGATACACAGATACGCAGTATTTT
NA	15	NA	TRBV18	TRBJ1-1	CASSPEEQVRTEAFF	TGTGCCAGCTCACCCGAAGAACAGGTTCGGACTGAAGCTTTCTTT
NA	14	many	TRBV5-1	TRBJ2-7	CASSGRGSSYEQYF	TGCGCCAGCAGCGGCCGGGGTAGCTCCTACGAGCAGTACTTC
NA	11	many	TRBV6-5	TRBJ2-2	CASEDTGELFF	TGTGCCAGCGAGGACACCGGGGAGCTGTTTTTT
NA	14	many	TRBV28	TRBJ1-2	CASSPDRRHYGYTF	TGTGCCAGCAGCCCGGACAGAAGACACTATGGCTACACCTTC
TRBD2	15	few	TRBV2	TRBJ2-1	CASGAGTSGSREQFF	TGTGCCAGCGGGGCTGGGACTAGCGGGAGTCGTGAGCAGTTCTTC
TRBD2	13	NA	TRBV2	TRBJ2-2	CASEVAGAGELFF	TGTGCCAGCGAGGTAGCGGGGGCCGGGGAGCTGTTTTTT
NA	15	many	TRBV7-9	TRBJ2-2	CASSRRGMRTGELFF	TGTGCCAGCAGCCGTCGGGGTATGCGCACCGGGGAGCTGTTTTTT
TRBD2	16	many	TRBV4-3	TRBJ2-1	CASSQDNQRGYNEQFF	TGCGCCAGCAGCCAAGATAACCAGCGGGGGTACAATGAGCAGTTCTTC
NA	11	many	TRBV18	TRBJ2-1	CASSPSNEQFF	TGTGCCAGCTCTCCCTCAAATGAGCAGTTCTTC
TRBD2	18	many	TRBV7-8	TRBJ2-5	CASTGGAGGLKAQETQYF	TGTGCCAGCACCGGGGGAGCGGGAGGGCTTAAGGCCCAAGAGACCCAGTACTTC
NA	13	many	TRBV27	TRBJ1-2	CASSLRENYGYTF	TGTGCCAGCAGTTTGAGGGAAAACTATGGCTACACCTTC
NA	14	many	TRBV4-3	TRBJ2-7	CASSQGPPTYEQYF	TGCGCCAGCAGCCAAGGACCGCCTACCTACGAGCAGTACTTC
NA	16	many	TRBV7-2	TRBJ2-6	CASSFPLGTGANVLTF	TGTGCCAGCAGCTTTCCTCTGGGGACAGGGGCCAACGTCCTGACTTTC
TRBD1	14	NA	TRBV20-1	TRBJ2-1	CSAWTGDRYNEQFF	TGCAGTGCTTGGACAGGGGACAGGTACAATGAGCAGTTCTTC
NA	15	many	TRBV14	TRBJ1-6	CASSQEVPRISPLHF	TGTGCCAGCAGCCAAGAAGTCCCTAGGATTTCACCCCTCCACTTT
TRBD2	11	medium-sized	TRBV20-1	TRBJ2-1	CSAGERGEQFF	TGCAGTGCGGGTGAGCGGGGTGAGCAGTTCTTC
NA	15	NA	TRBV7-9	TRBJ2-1	CASIPNRGGTYEQSF	TGTGCCAGCATTCCCAACCGAGGAGGGACATATGAGCAGTCCTTC
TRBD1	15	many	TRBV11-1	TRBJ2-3	CASRKLTGQGDTQYF	TGTGCCAGCAGAAAATTGACAGGGCAGGGAGATACGCAGTATTTT
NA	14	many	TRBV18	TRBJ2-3	CASSQEMGTDTQYF	TGTGCCAGCTCACAGGAGATGGGAACAGATACGCAGTATTTT
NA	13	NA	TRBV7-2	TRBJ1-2	CASSLVGGYGYTF	TGTGCCAGCAGCTTAGTTGGGGGCTATGGCTACACCTTC
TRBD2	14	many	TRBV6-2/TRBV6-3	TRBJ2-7	CASSYAGEFGEQYF	TGTGCCAGCAGTTACGCGGGAGAATTCGGCGAGCAGTACTTC
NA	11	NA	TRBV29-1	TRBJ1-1	CSVQGNTEAFF	TGCAGCGTACAGGGGAACACTGAAGCTTTCTTT
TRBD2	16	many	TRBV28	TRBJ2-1	CASSQTSGANTHEQFF	TGTGCCAGCAGCCAGACTAGCGGAGCCAATACGCATGAGCAGTTCTTC
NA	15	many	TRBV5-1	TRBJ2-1	CASRLTDSPYNEQFF	TGCGCCAGCAGGCTGACGGACAGTCCATACAATGAGCAGTTCTTC
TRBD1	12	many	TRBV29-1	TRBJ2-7	CSVERQGTGQYF	TGCAGCGTTGAGCGACAGGGGACAGGGCAGTACTTC
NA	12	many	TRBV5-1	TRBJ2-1	CASSTQSNEQFF	TGCGCCAGCAGCACCCAAAGCAATGAGCAGTTCTTC
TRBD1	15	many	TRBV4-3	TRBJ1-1	CASSQDRGEDTEAFF	TGCGCCAGCAGCCAAGACAGGGGGGAGGACACTGAAGCTTTCTTT
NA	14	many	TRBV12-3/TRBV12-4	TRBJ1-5	CASSLVKRDQPQHF	TGTGCCAGCAGTTTAGTTAAGAGGGATCAGCCCCAGCATTTT
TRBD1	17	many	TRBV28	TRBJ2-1	CASRPTSGGADPEGQFF	TGTGCCAGCAGGCCTACTTCAGGGGGCGCGGATCCTGAGGGGCAGTTCTTC